This passage covers 11 T cell receptor beta chains from one sample sequenced in a study of T-cell memory formation after mild COVID-19. TCRdb fed the 5' RACE reads into MiXCR, producing one record per CDR3 protein. The sample lists 250,000 or so distinct CDR3 sequences, approximately 19% occurring once. The sample consisted of PBMCs or a T cell subset sorted from them (not recorded which). Receptor source: a man between 18 and 35 years old who had mild COVID-19 (a few samples of this study predate the infection). Cell type and time point are not known.

The rearrangement links TRBV4-1 to TRBJ2-6; no reliable D call. The CDR3 covers 19 residues. Germline lookup yields CDR1 MGHRA and CDR2 YSYEKL. The germline V and J ends were trimmed by 6 bases and 0 bases, with 21 bases remaining between them. CDR3 coding DNA: TGCGCCAGCAGACAATTAAGTAAGGCCACTTTCTCTGGGGCCAACGTCCTGACTTTC. Translated: CASRQLSKATFSGANVLTF.

This clonotype was seen a single time. The genes are TRBV29-1 and TRBJ1-2, with D possibly being TRBD1 (5 bases). Germline assignment: CDR1 SQVTM and CDR2 ANQGSEA. The CDR3 loop spans 12 amino acids. The V end lost 8 bases, the J end lost 4 bases, and 14 bases lay between the germline ends. The CDR3 nucleotides read TGCAGCTTCATCAGGGAAAGCTATGGCTACACCTTC. Translating gives CSFIRESYGYTF.

The chain has TRBV7-2 and TRBJ2-3, with 15 bases identical to TRBD2. Germline CDR1 SGHTA, CDR2 FQGNSA. This CDR3 has 16 residues. J was trimmed by 5 bases and V by 5 bases; bases with no gene match: 5. The CDR3: CASSLGLAGGGDTQYF. The CDR3, as DNA: TGTGCCAGCAGCCTGGGACTAGCGGGGGGCGGAGATACGCAGTATTTT. The full variable domain, completed using reference TRBV7-2 and TRBJ2-3, is GAGVSQSPSNKVTEKGKDVELRCDPISGHTALYWYRQSLGQGLEFLIYFQGNSAPDKSGLPSDRFSAERTGGSVSTLTIQRTQQEDSAVYLCASSLGLAGGGDTQYFGPGTRLTVL.

Ten or more counts support this clonotype. The genes are TRBV29-1 and TRBJ2-5; D remains unclear. The CDR3 is 13 residues long. V lost 4 bases, J lost 0 bases, and 9 bases lay in between. Germline assignment: CDR1 SQVTM and CDR2 ANQGSEA. The CDR3: CSVVKENQETQYF. Here the CDR3 DNA reads TGCAGCGTTGTTAAGGAGAACCAAGAGACCCAGTACTTC.

This chain joins TRBV3-1 and TRBJ2-7, with 7 bases identical to TRBD1. Losses at the gene ends were 2 bases for V and 0 bases for J; bases not matched to a gene: 7. The CDR3 has 16 amino acids. Germline V lookup: CDR1 LGHDT, CDR2 YNNKEL (reference sequence). The CDR3 region is CASSQLGTVRSYEQYF. In nucleotides, the CDR3 is TGTGCCAGCAGCCAACTCGGGACAGTCCGCTCCTACGAGCAGTACTTC.

The J gene is TRBJ1-4, the V gene TRBV10-3, with 7 bases that match TRBD1. The trim removed 6 bases at V and 6 bases at J, leaving 4 bases unmatched. There are 13 residues in the CDR3. Germline-derived CDR1 and CDR2 are ENHRY and SYGVKD. Written as DNA, the CDR3 is TGTGCCATCAGCGACAGGGAGCATGAAAAACTGTTTTTT. Translating it yields CAISDREHEKLFF.

This clonotype has a handful of counts. The chain couples TRBV29-1 to TRBJ2-7; possible D gene TRBD1, 6 bases. CDR1 and CDR2 from the germline V gene are SQVTM and ANQGSEA. V was clipped by 5 bases and J by 2 bases, with 19 bases between them. The CDR3 is made up of 15 amino acids. CDR3 coding DNA: TGCAGCGTTAGGGGCAGGGGCTCCTTCCCCTACGAGCAGTACTTC. Translation: CSVRGRGSFPYEQYF.

The chain is built from TRBV7-9 and TRBJ1-4, with unresolved D. Germline V CDR1 and CDR2: SEHNR, FQNEAQ (reference sequence). Trimming removed 8 bases at V and 0 bases at J, with 7 bases between. The CDR3 length is 13 residues. DNA for the CDR3: TGTGCCAGCCACCGCGCAACTAATGAAAAACTGTTTTTT. Its protein is CASHRATNEKLFF.

This clonotype was detected a few times. V usage is TRBV4-1 and J usage is TRBJ1-5; 7 bases line up with TRBD1. V lost 2 bases and J lost 5; bases outside the gene matches: 6. Germline CDR1 reads MGHRA; CDR2 reads YSYEKL. This CDR3 has 15 residues. CDR3 nucleotide sequence: TGCGCCAGCAGCCAATACCAGGGGGAGGATCAGCCCCAGCATTTT. Translation: CASSQYQGEDQPQHF.

This clonotype was seen a handful of times. The CDR3 protein is CASSHTRDRGTGELFF. DNA of the CDR3: TGTGCCAGCAGCCACACCCGGGACAGGGGAACCGGGGAGCTGTTTTTT. The rearrangement uses TRBV7-9 and TRBJ2-2, with 10 bases matching TRBD1. The CDR3 has 16 amino acids. Looked up from germline, CDR1 is SEHNR and CDR2 is FQNEAQ (reference sequence). V gave up 5 bases and J gave up 5 bases; unmatched junction bases: 8.

There are a few counts of this clonotype. In DNA form, the CDR3 reads TGTGCCAGCAGCTCAGGACAGGTCAATGAGCAGTTCTTC. Protein: CASSSGQVNEQFF. The chain employs TRBV7-2 and TRBJ2-1, with 7 bases that match TRBD1. Germline V gene data show CDR1 as SGHTA and CDR2 as FQGNSA. The junction had 3 bases not matched to a gene; V was cut back by 4 bases and J by 6 bases. The CDR3 has 13 amino acids.